Listed here are 26 T cell receptor beta chains from one sample, sequenced in a study of tumor-infiltrating lymphocytes in primary liver carcinoma. For each extraction, RNA and DNA were obtained together from around 20-30 mg of unsorted bulk tissue. A constant-region primer primed TCR beta cDNA synthesis from roughly 500 ng of total RNA. Three nested multiplex PCR rounds, a slightly modified ARM-PCR, produced the libraries for TCR beta. Investigators reported that the first two PCR rounds, at roughly 10 cycles each, used TRBV1-TRBV30 forward primers with a C-beta reverse primer. Via MiXCR, TCRdb re-called the multiplex PCR reads, giving one row per CDR3 protein. Altogether 120,000 or so distinct CDR3 sequences are present, 55% to 65% being singletons, with the ten largest covering around 8.5%. What was sequenced was liver tumor tissue from sampling region 1. The subset denotes: tumor region T1, superior pole. The receptors shown here come from an older woman with primary liver carcinoma and hepatitis B virus infection.

A note on this clonotype: The conserved final phenylalanine or tryptophan is absent from the CDR3, which likely points to a read error. This chain joins TRBV11-2 and TRBJ2-1; D is tentatively TRBD1 or TRBD2 (6 bases each). The germline CDR1 and CDR2 sequences are SGHAT and FQNNGV. CDR3 length: 15 amino acids. This CDR3 reads CASSLRGTSTNGQFL. The CDR3 DNA is TGTGCCAGCAGCTTAAGGGGGACTTCCACCAATGGGCAGTTCCTC.

The chain carries TRBV5-1 and TRBJ2-3; TRBD1 matches 8 bases. The DNA end favors TRBJ1-5, so the J call may be wrong. In germline, CDR1 is SGHRS, CDR2 YFSETQ. The CDR3 spans 16 residues. The CDR3 DNA reads as TGCGCCAGCAGCCCCCCGACAGGGGATTTCACAGATACGCAGCATTTT. Its protein is CASSPPTGDFTDTQHF.

The chain joins TRBV10-2 to TRBJ1-1; TRBD1 matches 8 bases. CDR3 size: 15 residues. CDR1 WSHSY and CDR2 SAAADI come from the germline V gene. V trimming: 7 bases; J trimming: 1 base; junction bases outside the gene matches: 8. The CDR3 nucleotides read TGCGCCAGCATTAAGGACAGGGCCTGGAACACTGAAGCTTTCTTT. It translates to CASIKDRAWNTEAFF.

This clonotype has at least ten counts. The chain combines TRBV29-1 with TRBJ1-2; a weak D match, TRBD1 (5 bases). Germline values: CDR1 SQVTM, CDR2 ANQGSEA. Trimming cost V 5 bases and J 0 bases, with 22 bases left between them. The CDR3 loop spans 17 amino acids. CDR3 sequence: CSVSATDGDPSNYGYTF. The CDR3 DNA reads TGCAGCGTTTCAGCCACCGACGGGGACCCTTCTAACTATGGCTACACCTTC.

In regard to this clonotype: A read error is possible here, since a much larger clone lies one base away. In DNA form, the CDR3 reads TGTGCCAGGAGCGACGGGTGGGGCGGGGAGCTGTTTTTT. It yields the protein CARSDGWGGELFF. This chain links TRBV7-8 with TRBJ2-2; D remains unclear. This CDR3 has 13 amino acids. Germline CDR1 is SGHVS and CDR2 is FQNEAQ. Trimming took off 9 bases at V and 7 bases at J, with 15 bases between the two ends.

This chain uses TRBV7-8 with TRBJ2-3; no clear D gene. The CDR3 covers 14 residues. The germline V and J ends were trimmed by 5 bases and 2 bases, with 11 bases remaining between them. Germline CDR1 SGHVS, CDR2 FQNEAQ. The CDR3 coding sequence is TGTGCCAGCAGCCCCACCCCTAACACAGATACGCAGTATTTT. It translates to CASSPTPNTDTQYF.

The chain has TRBV11-2 and TRBJ2-3; TRBD2 aligns across 8 bases. Looked up from germline, CDR1 is SGHAT and CDR2 is FQNNGV. Germline trimming cut 4 bases from V and 2 bases from J; bases unmatched to any gene: 11. The CDR3 consists of 17 residues. The CDR3 loop is CASSYRTSPSNTDTQYF. As DNA, the CDR3 is TGTGCCAGCAGCTATAGGACTAGCCCGTCCAACACAGATACGCAGTATTTT. Variable domain in full (rest from reference TRBV11-2 and TRBJ2-3): EAGVAQSPRYKIIEKRQSVAFWCNPISGHATLYWYQQILGQGPKLLIQFQNNGVVDDSQLPKDRFSAERLKGVDSTLKIQPAKLEDSAVYLCASSYRTSPSNTDTQYFGPGTRLTVL.

As for this clonotype: One end of the junction varies from germline; a read error may be responsible. V gene TRBV5-1 combines with J gene TRBJ2-4, with a tentative D call TRBD1 (6 bases). Germline assignment: CDR1 SGHRS and CDR2 YFSETQ. The CDR3 has 16 amino acids. CDR3: CASSLGAGSIKNIQYF. The DNA for the CDR3 is TGCGCTAGCAGCTTGGGGGCAGGGAGCATCAAAAACATTCAGTACTTC.

About this clonotype itself: Being one base from a much bigger clone, this may be a read error. Since no conserved phenylalanine or tryptophan closes the CDR3, a read error is the likely cause. The rearrangement uses TRBV6-6 and TRBJ2-7, with TRBD1 matching over 7 bases. The CDR3 contains 12 residues. Germline V gives CDR1 MNHNY, CDR2 SVGAGI (reference sequence). The V and J ends lost 11 bases and 0 bases, in that order; junction bases with no gene match: 4. CDR3 DNA: TGTGCCTCAGGGACAGACTCCTACGAGCAGTACCTC. It encodes CASGTDSYEQYL.

This clonotype was detected only once. CDR3 sequence (DNA): TGTGCCTGGAGTCCGAACAGCGGGAACTACGAGCAGTACTTC. Protein: CAWSPNSGNYEQYF. The chain uses TRBV30 and TRBJ2-7; TRBD2 matches 7 bases. Trimming cost V 2 bases and J 3 bases; bases outside gene matches: 7. Per the germline V gene, CDR1 is GTSNPN and CDR2 is SVGIG (reference sequence). There are 14 residues in the CDR3. The full variable domain, its missing parts supplied by reference TRBV30 and TRBJ2-7, is SQTIHQWPATLVQPVGSPLSLECTVEGTSNPNLYWYRQAAGRGLQLLFYSVGIGQISSEVPQNLSASRPQDRQFILSSKKLLLSDSGFYLCAWSPNSGNYEQYFGPGTRLTVT.

Concerning this clonotype itself: This may stem from a read error, because a much larger clone lies one nucleotide away. This chain uses TRBV12-3 or TRBV12-4 with TRBJ1-6; D perhaps matches TRBD1 (5 bases). V gave up 6 bases and J gave up 9 bases, with 9 bases separating them. This CDR3 has 12 amino acids. The CDR3 DNA reads as TGTGCCAGCAGGACAGTGTTTTCACCCCTCCACTTT. Its protein product is CASRTVFSPLHF.

As to this clonotype: One end of the junction fails to match germline, which may point to a read error. The chain links TRBV11-2 to TRBJ2-1; 14 nucleotides match TRBD2. The germline V gene has CDR1 SGHAT and CDR2 FQNNGV. The CDR3 sequence is 14 residues long. The CDR3 here is CAGSLGLAGDEQFF. Here the CDR3 DNA reads TGTGCCGGCAGTTTGGGACTAGCGGGAGATGAGCAGTTCTTC. The full variable domain, with the rest looked up from reference TRBV11-2 and TRBJ2-1, is EAGVAQSPRYKIIEKRQSVAFWCNPISGHATLYWYQQILGQGPKLLIQFQNNGVVDDSQLPKDRFSAERLKGVDSTLKIQPAKLEDSAVYLCAGSLGLAGDEQFFGPGTRLTVL.

This clonotype was picked up a small number of times. Since a much larger clone is just one base distant, this may be a read error. V gene TRBV11-2 combines with J gene TRBJ2-7, with 9 bases fitting TRBD1. V shed 4 bases and J 3 bases; nucleotides not matched to a gene: 10. Germline V gives CDR1 SGHAT, CDR2 FQNNGV. This CDR3 region has 16 residues. Here the CDR3 DNA reads TGTGCCAGCAGCTCAGGGGACAGGGCTGGCCGCTACGAGCAGTACTTC. It codes for CASSSGDRAGRYEQYF.

This chain uses TRBV28 with TRBJ2-7, with D possibly matching TRBD2 (7 bases). The germline V gene has CDR1 MDHEN and CDR2 SYDVKM. V was clipped by 4 bases and J by 3 bases, with 19 bases between them. The length of the CDR3 is 16 residues. CDR3 nucleotide sequence: TGTGCCAGCAGTTCCCGGGGGAGGGGGAGTTACTACGAGCAGTACTTC. Translated: CASSSRGRGSYYEQYF.

About this clonotype: This may be a read error, as it is one base from a much larger clone. V is TRBV28 and J is TRBJ2-5, with D possibly being TRBD2 (6 bases). The length of the CDR3 is 15 residues. Trimming stripped 8 bases from V and 5 bases from J, with 21 bases between. Germline V gene data show CDR1 as MDHEN and CDR2 as SYDVKM. The CDR3 DNA is TGTGCCAGCGGTCCCTCCGGCGGGGTTAAGGAGACCCAGTACTTC. Encoded protein: CASGPSGGVKETQYF.

Note on this clonotype: The conserved phenylalanine or tryptophan normally closing the CDR3 is absent here, so this likely arose from a read error. The V gene is TRBV11-2, the J gene TRBJ2-7, with D possibly matching TRBD1 (6 bases). This CDR3 has 14 residues. From germline, CDR1 is SGHAT and CDR2 FQNNGV. CDR3 sequence (DNA): TGTGCTAGCAGCTTCGAAAGGGGGTCCTACGAGCAGTACATC. Translated: CASSFERGSYEQYI.

Worth noting for this clonotype: Compared with germline, one end of the junction differs, possibly owing to a read error. The J gene is TRBJ2-3, the V gene TRBV6-5; 11 bases are shared with TRBD2. CDR3 length: 16 residues. From germline, CDR1 is MNHEY and CDR2 SVGAGI. As DNA, the CDR3 is TGTGTCAGCAGCTACCGGGGACTAGCGGCCAGGGATACGCAGTATTTT. It yields the protein CVSSYRGLAARDTQYF.

This clonotype was seen a few times. At one of its ends the junction is not consistent with the germline gene, which may arise from a read error. V and J are TRBV12-3 or TRBV12-4 and TRBJ2-3; 7 nucleotides line up with TRBD1. The CDR3 sequence is 15 residues long. The CDR3 nucleotides are TGTGCCAGCAGTTCGGGACAGTCGGGCACAGATACGCGGTATTTT. Encoded protein: CASSSGQSGTDTRYF.

About this clonotype itself: Being one base from a much bigger clone, this may be a read error. CDR3 sequence reads: CSVRRDRANEQFF. Written as DNA, the CDR3 is TGCAGCGTCCGCCGGGACAGGGCGAATGAGCAGTTCTTC. The chain uses TRBV29-1 and TRBJ2-1, with 9 bases identical to TRBD1. The CDR3 has 13 amino acids. The germline V gene has CDR1 SQVTM and CDR2 ANQGSEA. V lost 6 bases, J lost 7 bases, and 7 bases stayed unmatched.

The V gene is TRBV5-1, the J gene TRBJ1-1; no clear D. Trimming shortened V by 0 bases and J by 4 bases, and 16 bases separated the two germline ends. There are 16 residues in the CDR3. Germline-derived CDR1 and CDR2 are SGHRS and YFSETQ. CDR3 in DNA: TGCGCCAGCAGCTTGGCGGCGGCCCGAGCGATCACTGAAGCTTTCTTT. Encoded protein: CASSLAAARAITEAFF.

The genes are TRBV11-2 and TRBJ2-1; possible D gene TRBD2, 6 bases. V lost 9 bases to trimming and J lost 13 bases, with 28 bases between them. Germline V gene data show CDR1 as SGHAT and CDR2 as FQNNGV. This CDR3 is 15 amino acids long. The CDR3 is CARCLEGGSVGDQFF. Here the CDR3 DNA reads TGTGCCAGATGCTTAGAGGGAGGAAGTGTCGGTGACCAGTTCTTC.

CDR3 protein: CASSADTGELFF. In DNA, the CDR3 is TGTGCCAGCAGTGCGGATACCGGGGAGCTGTTTTTT. The chain combines TRBV2 with TRBJ2-2; no definite D call. Germline CDR1 reads SNHLY; CDR2 reads FYNNEI. CDR3 size: 12 residues. V was clipped by 4 bases and J by 5 bases, with 5 bases between them.

About this clonotype itself: This may come from a read error, since a much larger clone is one base off. J is TRBJ1-3 and V is TRBV4-1; 10 positions agree with TRBD1. The CDR3 spans 16 residues. J lost 2 bases, V lost 3 bases, and 4 bases had no gene match. Germline-derived CDR1 and CDR2 are MGHRA and YSYEKL. The CDR3: CASSHQGQGTGNTIYF. For the CDR3, the DNA is TGCGCCAGCAGCCATCAGGGACAGGGGACTGGAAACACCATATATTTT.

This clonotype was seen a single time. The junction departs from the called germline gene at one end, perhaps through a read error. V usage is TRBV5-6 and J usage is TRBJ2-7, with D perhaps TRBD2 (6 bases). Germline V lookup: CDR1 SGHDT, CDR2 YYEEEE. The CDR3 spans 17 residues. The CDR3 DNA reads as TGTGCCAGCAGCCGGTCCTTTTCACGGGAGCCCTCCCACGAGCAGTACTTC. This translates into CASSRSFSREPSHEQYF.

About this clonotype itself: One base away lies a much larger clone, so this may be a sequencing read error. This chain connects TRBV4-1 to TRBJ2-7; no clear D gene. Germline CDR1 reads MGHRA; CDR2 reads YSYEKL. CDR3 length: 11 residues. The CDR3 loop is CTSSQGYQEYF. The CDR3 DNA is TGCACCAGCAGCCAAGGGTACCAAGAGTACTTC.

With respect to this clonotype: A much more abundant neighbour one base away suggests this may be a read error. The rearrangement links TRBV28 to TRBJ2-7, with D unresolved. The germline gives CDR1 MDHEN, CDR2 SYDVKM. Trimming removed 10 bases at V and 3 bases at J, with 16 bases between. The CDR3 length is 13 residues. CDR3 in amino acids: CATADSPHYEQYF. CDR3 in DNA: TGTGCCACCGCGGATTCCCCCCACTACGAGCAGTACTTC.